This T cell receptor (beta chain) appears in the sequencing data of a study of control samples from healthy donors and cancer patients (dated by TCRdb to between 2020 and 2021). The library was produced with the immunoSEQ multiplex PCR assay. Held by TCRdb, this immuneACCESS table contains in-frame sequences only and omits some clones. Under half of the omission traces to an unresolved V gene where checked; the cause of the rest is unknown. A total of about 120,000 clones appear in this sample, about 93% of them only once. The ten largest clones add up to about 2.5% of the sample. The cysteine opens and the phenylalanine closes a CDR3 of 15 amino acids. The read is trimmed to its CDR3 DNA, 45 bases read in frame from base 1. CDR1 and CDR2 (LNHNV, YYDKDF) derive from the germline V gene (reference sequence). The junction shows trimming of 0 bases on V and 7 bases on J, plus 13 bases between the germline ends.

A remark on this clone: The clone's antigen remains unknown. No base-level quality is on record; no much larger clone is a single base apart.

Sequenced sample: blood. The chain links TRBV15 with TRBJ2-4; the D element might be TRBD1 or TRBD2, as each aligns at 6 bases. The receptor comes from a man aged 25 to 45 in good health. CDR3 region: CATSRDRSGANIQYF. The nucleotide sequence is given as TGTGCCACCAGCAGAGATCGCTCGGGGGCGAACATTCAGTACTTC.